One TCR beta chain is described in this entry. Sequencing used immunoSEQ multiplex PCR; TCRdb keeps in-frame clones, though not all of them. This sample carries about 77,000 clones, 85% of them seen once, and the ten largest clones take more than 0.6%. Germline CDR1 reads SGDLS; CDR2 reads YYNGEE. V trimming: 4 bases; J trimming: 3 bases; junction bases outside the gene matches: 12. CDR3 length equals 17 residues. This sample stems from a study of OX40 agonist ivuxolimab in advanced cancers. The sample was CD4+ or CD8+ T cells sorted from blood, taken in a trial of the OX40 agonist ivuxolimab. The TCR originated in an adult with an advanced solid tumor such as melanoma, head and neck, liver or kidney cancer. The genes are TRBV9 and TRBJ2-1; 8 bases map to TRBD2. The CDR3 DNA follows: TGTGCCAGCAGCCCTCCTCCGTTGGCGGGGGGCTACAATGAGCAGTTCTTC. This gives the protein CASSPPPLAGGYNEQFF.